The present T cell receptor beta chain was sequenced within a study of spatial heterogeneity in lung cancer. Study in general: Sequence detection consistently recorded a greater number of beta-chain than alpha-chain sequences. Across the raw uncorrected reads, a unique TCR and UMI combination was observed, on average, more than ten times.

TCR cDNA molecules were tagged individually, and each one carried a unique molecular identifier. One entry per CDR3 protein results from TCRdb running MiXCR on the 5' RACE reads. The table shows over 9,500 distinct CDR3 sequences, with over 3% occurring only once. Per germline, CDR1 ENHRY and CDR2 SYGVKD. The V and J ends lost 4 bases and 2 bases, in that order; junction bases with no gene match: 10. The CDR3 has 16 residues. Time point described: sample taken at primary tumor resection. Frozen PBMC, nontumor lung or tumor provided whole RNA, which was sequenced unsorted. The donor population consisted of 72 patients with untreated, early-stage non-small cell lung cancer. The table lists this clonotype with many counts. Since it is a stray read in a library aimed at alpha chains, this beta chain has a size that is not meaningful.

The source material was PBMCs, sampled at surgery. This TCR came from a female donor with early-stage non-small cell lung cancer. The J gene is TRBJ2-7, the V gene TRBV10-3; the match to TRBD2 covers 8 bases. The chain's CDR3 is CAISGISGVQTYEQYF. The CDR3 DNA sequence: TGTGCCATCAGTGGTATTAGCGGGGTACAGACCTACGAGCAGTACTTC.